This TCR beta chain was obtained from a study of T cell responses to AZD1222 COVID-19 vaccine (dated by TCRdb to the early 2020s). Regarding the research as a whole: TCR sequencing covered 230 or so trial participants: 200 to 220 given two doses of AZD1222 and approximately 26 given two doses of MenACWY control vaccine. Trial participants were enrolled into age subgroups of 18-55, 56-69 and 70-plus years, which contained 148, 28 and 57 TCR-sequenced participants, respectively. Points the paper makes about the study in general: In the small 56-69-year group, the increase in depth fell short of significance, most likely because of low power. Conclusions about previously exposed vaccinees are limited, since just six AZD1222 recipients were seropositive for SARS-CoV-2 at baseline. Vaccine-associated CD4 TCRs spanned the whole spike protein, with dominant responses in regions 160-218 and 743-854. Most participants were white British and females outnumbered males, and the authors suggested that clonal diversity may have been underestimated. A significant rise in spike-specific TCR breadth and depth was observed after two AZD1222 doses relative to day 0 and relative to MenACWY recipients. Because no day 14 peak-response samples were available, repertoires were characterized only after the peak T cell response. Epitopes outside the regions mutated in the B.1.351 and B.1.1.7 variants were reportedly recognized by nearly half of the unique spike-specific TCRs.

With regard to this clone: Its specific antigen is unknown. Qualities for individual bases were not recorded, and no much larger clone is one base off.

CDR1 and CDR2, per the germline V gene, are MNHEY and SVGAGI. V sheds 6 bases and J sheds 7 bases, leaving 15 bases between their ends. The cysteine opens and the phenylalanine closes a CDR3 of 14 amino acids. Kept here is only the CDR3 DNA, which spans 42 bases and is read in frame from base 1. The CDR3 regions of human TCRbeta chains were subjected to immunosequencing. In the source study's methods: TCRs in the repertoires were compared against a reference library of SARS-CoV-2-specific TCRs that had been generated with the MIRA antigen-specificity platform. Breadth was defined as the fraction of unique TCRs that were SARS-CoV-2-associated. Depth was defined as the fraction of total T cells that were SARS-CoV-2-associated. Using the MIRA data, every spike-specific TCR was mapped to the spike region that the TCR reacted to and assigned to either a CD4 or a CD8 class. Log10-transformed breadth and depth values were compared by one-way ANOVA with Sidak's multiple comparisons tests. TCRdb took this table from immuneACCESS and kept in-frame rearrangements with V and J called. Such tables lack part of the clones; where checked against another copy, unresolved V genes explain under half of the gap, and the rest is unexplained. V, J and clone size are those of that table, while D and trimming were read from the DNA. The sample table records just under 80,000 clones; about 92% of these occur just once. The ten largest clones represent roughly 5.1% of the sample.

The time point label of this sample denotes: about 28 days (+/-7) after the second vaccine dose. AZD1222 recipients whose second dose came at about 4 weeks and those whose second dose came at about 12 weeks were combined into one group, since spike-specific TCR depth and breadth did not differ between the two schedules. Samples from vaccinated people were obtained from the UK trials COV001 and COV002, which included a single-blind randomized controlled phase 2/3 trial of AZD1222 (ChAdOx1 nCoV-19) in healthy adults. For TCRbeta chain sequencing, PBMC samples were collected from trial participants at day 0 and at day 28 after the second dose.

Recombination linked TRBV6-5 to TRBJ1-4, with TRBD1 perhaps the D gene, on 5 matching bases. The source of this sequence is an adult who received the AZD1222 COVID-19 vaccine. The input for sequencing was peripheral blood, taken 28 days after the second AZD1222 dose. The bases are TGTGCCAGCAGGCCGGGCCCCGGGGGTGAAAAACTGTTTTTT. This is translated as CASRPGPGGEKLFF.